This TCR beta chain comes out of a study of T cell changes during pregnancy in multiple sclerosis. Germline CDR1 SGHTA, CDR2 FQGTGA. The CDR3 spans 17 residues. V gave up 0 bases and J gave up 8 bases; unmatched junction bases: 5. Produced via immunoSEQ multiplex PCR; TCRdb's table is partial and in-frame only. The sample records 30,000 to 45,000 clones, about nine tenths being singletons. The sample was CD4+ T cells from peripheral blood mononuclear cells, taken in the second trimester of pregnancy. This sequence originates from a female donor in good health, enrolled as a control in a pregnancy study. The V gene is TRBV7-3, the J gene TRBJ2-1, with TRBD2 matching over 15 bases. CDR3 in amino acids: CASSLTGTSGGPHEQFF. The CDR3 DNA follows: TGTGCCAGCAGCTTAACGGGGACTAGCGGGGGGCCCCATGAGCAGTTCTTC.